Listed here are 9 T cell receptor beta chains from one sample, sequenced in a study of cytomegalovirus exposure and HLA in healthy donors. 13 Jbeta primers and 60 Vbeta primers were used for the PCR. Clones were sequenced by immunoSEQ multiplex PCR, and TCRdb holds only the in-frame ones, with some missing. The sample consists of 150,000 to 200,000 clones, approximately 81% of them appearing once. The source material was PBMCs. Receptor source: a man in his fifties in good health and CMV-seropositive.

The V call is TRBV11-2, the J call TRBJ2-7; TRBD2 agrees at 11 bases. There are 15 residues in the CDR3. Germline CDR1 is SGHAT and CDR2 is FQNNGV. V lost 3 bases, J lost 2 bases, and 3 bases stayed unmatched. The CDR3, as DNA: TGTGCCAGCAGCTTGGGACTAGCGGAGACCTACGAGCAGTACTTC. The encoded protein is CASSLGLAETYEQYF.

V and J are TRBV25-1 and TRBJ2-3; 8 bases line up with TRBD2. V lost 4 bases and J lost 6; bases outside the gene matches: 9. Germline CDR1 MGHDK, CDR2 SYGVNS. This CDR3 is built from 15 residues. CDR3 DNA: TGTGCCAGCAGTGGGGCTGGACTAGCTTCCGATACGCAGTATTTT. Amino acids: CASSGAGLASDTQYF.

The rearrangement links TRBV5-1 to TRBJ2-7, with 8 bases that match TRBD1. CDR1 and CDR2 (germline): SGHRS, YFSETQ. The V and J ends lost 4 bases and 2 bases, in that order; junction bases with no gene match: 8. The length of the CDR3 is 15 residues. The chain's CDR3 is CASSATGDGPYEQYF. The CDR3 DNA is TGCGCCAGCAGCGCGACAGGGGACGGGCCCTACGAGCAGTACTTC.

This clone came up once. The chain uses TRBV30 and TRBJ2-3, with D perhaps matching TRBD2 (6 bases). Germline CDR1 and CDR2: GTSNPN and SVGIG (reference sequence). Trimming stripped 0 bases from V and 4 bases from J, with 14 bases between. The CDR3 is made up of 15 amino acids. The CDR3 region has the DNA TGTGCCTGGAGTGTCAGGAGGGCCTTGGCAGATACGCAGTATTTT. This codes for CAWSVRRALADTQYF. Full variable domain (rest looked up from reference TRBV30 and TRBJ2-3): SQTIHQWPATLVQPVGSPLSLECTVEGTSNPNLYWYRQAAGRGLQLLFYSVGIGQISSEVPQNLSASRPQDRQFILSSKKLLLSDSGFYLCAWSVRRALADTQYFGPGTRLTVL.

This sequence joins TRBV7-3 and TRBJ1-2, with TRBD1 matching over 7 bases. After removal of 5 bases from V and 2 bases from J, the junction contained 5 bases not matched to a gene. Germline V CDR1 and CDR2: SGHTA, FQGTGA. The CDR3 has 14 amino acids. The CDR3 protein is CASSPTTGNYGYTF. The CDR3 region has the DNA TGTGCCAGCAGCCCGACGACAGGGAACTATGGCTACACCTTC.

This chain uses TRBV6-5 with TRBJ1-4; D unresolved. The length of the CDR3 is 14 residues. The germline V gene encodes CDR1 MNHEY and CDR2 SVGAGI. Trimming stripped 5 bases from V and 0 bases from J, with 7 bases between. The CDR3 protein is CASSQVATNEKLFF. CDR3 bases: TGTGCCAGCAGTCAGGTCGCAACTAATGAAAAACTGTTTTTT.

This rearrangement joins TRBV7-3 to TRBJ2-3; 9 bases are a match to TRBD2. This CDR3 comprises 16 residues. Trimming took 2 bases from V and 6 from J; bases not matched to a gene: 9. Germline V gives CDR1 SGHTA, CDR2 FQGTGA. Written as DNA, the CDR3 is TGTGCCAGCAGCTTATATTCGCTAGCGGGGACGGATACGCAGTATTTT. Its translation is CASSLYSLAGTDTQYF.

This chain links TRBV5-4 with TRBJ2-7, with 13 nucleotides matching TRBD2. CDR3 length equals 16 residues. Germline V lookup: CDR1 SGHNT, CDR2 YYREEE (reference sequence). J gave up 2 bases and V 4 bases, and 6 bases lay outside the gene matches. CDR3 sequence: CASSPGLAGNAYEQYF. The CDR3 DNA is TGTGCCAGCAGCCCGGGACTAGCGGGGAATGCCTACGAGCAGTACTTC.

The V gene is TRBV7-9, the J gene TRBJ2-2, with 7 bases lining up with TRBD2. CDR1 and CDR2 from the germline V gene are SEHNR and FQNEAQ (reference sequence). Trimming cost V 4 bases and J 5 bases; bases outside gene matches: 10. This CDR3 has 16 residues. This CDR3 reads CASSSPTSERTGELFF. CDR3 in DNA: TGTGCCAGCAGCTCTCCAACTAGCGAACGTACCGGGGAGCTGTTTTTT.